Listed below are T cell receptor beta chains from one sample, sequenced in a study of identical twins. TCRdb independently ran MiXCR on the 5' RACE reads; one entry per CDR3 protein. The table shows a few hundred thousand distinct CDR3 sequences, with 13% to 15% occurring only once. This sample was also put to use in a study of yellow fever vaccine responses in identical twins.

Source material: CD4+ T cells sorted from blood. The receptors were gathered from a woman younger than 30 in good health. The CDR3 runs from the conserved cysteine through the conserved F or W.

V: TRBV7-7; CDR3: CASSLLRKGQLNTGELFF
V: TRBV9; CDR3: CASSVAGLDEQYF
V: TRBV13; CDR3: CASVVRDVTGNIQYF
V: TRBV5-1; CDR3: CASSRDTGLPYNEQFF
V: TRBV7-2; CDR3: CASSSPGQGRTGELFF
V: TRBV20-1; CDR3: CSAPDLGLAKNIQYF
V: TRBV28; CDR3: CASSSLDGQFFTYEQYF
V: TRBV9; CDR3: CASSPLIGGGETQYF
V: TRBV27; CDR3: CASSLGRQSYNEQFF
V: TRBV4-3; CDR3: CASSQERAGGPHEQYF
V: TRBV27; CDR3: CASSLWRGRGANVLTF
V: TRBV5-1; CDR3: CASSLRGMTGELFF
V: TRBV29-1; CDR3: CSVKTTGGPYEQYF
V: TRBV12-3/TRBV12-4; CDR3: CASSPPYANEAFF
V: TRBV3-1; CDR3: CASSQVMSVLAKNIQYF
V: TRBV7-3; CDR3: CASSSRGQQVQPQHF
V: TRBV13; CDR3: CASSTAILLAGGPDTQYF
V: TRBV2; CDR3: CASRVLGQLYEQYF
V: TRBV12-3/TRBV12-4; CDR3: CASSLVRDDQPQHF
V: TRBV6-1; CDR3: CATRPILAGTEQFF
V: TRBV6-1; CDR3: CASTRDRHYGYTF
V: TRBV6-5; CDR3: CASSYERIGNTIYF
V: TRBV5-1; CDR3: CASRIPGQGKNTQYF
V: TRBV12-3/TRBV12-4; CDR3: CASRKDSLRSSGANVLTF
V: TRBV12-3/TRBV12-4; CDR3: CASRVTGIAEAFF
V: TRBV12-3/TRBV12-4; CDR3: CASSPGTTEKLFF
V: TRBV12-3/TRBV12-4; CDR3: CASSLGRGAGANVLTF
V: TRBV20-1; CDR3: CVNQRNTEAFF
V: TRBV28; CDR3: CATTRGRGPPGEQYF
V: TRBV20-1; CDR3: CSASSGGAGDTQYF
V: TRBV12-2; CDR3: CASRLETGTGAETQYF